The following is a T cell receptor beta chain sequence with its context. The target antigen is unknown. The V gene's germline CDR1 is MNHNY and CDR2 SVGAGI (reference sequence). The CDR3 runs to 16 residues. The V and J ends lost 6 bases and 3 bases, in that order; junction bases with no gene match: 7. Researchers extracted total RNA from unfractionated whole blood. This sample is drawn from a study of human T cells and chemical hapten exposure. Findings of the study overall: Sensitizing to DPC left TCRs with a frequency above 1 in 1000 unaltered.

In the authors' methods: Sample TCR counts, which ranged from roughly 20,000 to 750,000, had a median of roughly 99,000. TCRdb ran MiXCR on the 5' RACE reads and lists one entry per CDR3 protein. The V and J calls here are based on TCRdb, not the publication. Here the sample spans tens of thousands of distinct CDR3 sequences, 15% to 20% being singletons. The source is a female donor in good health. The chain joins TRBV6-6 to TRBJ2-7; 14 positions match TRBD2. The CDR3 loop reads CASRWRTSGRNYEQYF. CDR3 sequence (DNA): TGTGCCAGCAGGTGGAGGACTAGCGGGAGGAACTACGAGCAGTACTTC.